This is a list of T cell receptor beta chains from one sample in a study of cytomegalovirus exposure and HLA in healthy donors. Assay: immunoSEQ multiplex PCR; the TCRdb copy retains only in-frame clones and omits some. The table has some 110,000 clones, around 70% seen once. The sequencing sample was made of PBMCs. These receptors were collected from a man aged 30 to 39 in good health and CMV-seronegative. Both conserved end residues are part of each CDR3. Each record gives: J gene, V gene, clone size, D gene, CDR3 protein, CDR3 DNA. D genes are given only for firm matches. Clone size is shown for a subset of rows, as once, few, many or a class of expanded clone.

>TRBJ2-7|TRBV9|-|TRBD1
CASSVKGQGPFDEQYF
TGTGCCAGCAGCGTAAAAGGACAGGGGCCCTTCGACGAGCAGTACTTC
>TRBJ2-6|TRBV7-2|-|-
CAGSLRGLDRANVLTF
TGTGCCGGCAGCTTAAGGGGTCTTGATCGGGCCAACGTCCTGACTTTC
>TRBJ2-5|TRBV7-8|-|-
CASSTGIKETQYF
TGTGCCAGCAGCACCGGGATAAAAGAGACCCAGTACTTC
>TRBJ1-1|TRBV5-1|-|-
CASSLGGLGTEAFF
TGCGCCAGCAGCTTGGGGGGGCTGGGGACTGAAGCTTTCTTT
>TRBJ2-1|TRBV5-1|-|TRBD2
CASSLQTSGTNEQFF
TGCGCCAGCAGCTTGCAAACTAGCGGGACCAATGAGCAGTTCTTC
>TRBJ2-7|TRBV18|-|TRBD1
CASSPTADRGSYEQYF
TGTGCCAGCTCACCAACCGCCGACAGGGGCTCCTACGAGCAGTACTTC
>TRBJ2-1|TRBV7-9|-|TRBD2
CASSKGLAGTYNEQFF
TGTGCCAGCAGCAAGGGACTAGCGGGAACTTACAATGAGCAGTTCTTC
>TRBJ2-5|TRBV29-1|few|-
CSVESGPGETQYF
TGCAGCGTTGAAAGCGGACCGGGAGAGACCCAGTACTTC
>TRBJ2-2|TRBV7-3|few|-
CASSLEVAGELFF
TGTGCCAGCAGCTTAGAGGTGGCCGGGGAGCTGTTTTTT
>TRBJ2-2|TRBV2|-|TRBD1
CASSTGVRTGELFF
TGTGCCAGCAGTACAGGGGTACGCACCGGGGAGCTGTTTTTT
>TRBJ2-7|TRBV4-2|-|TRBD2
CASSQLTSGRDEQYF
TGTGCCAGCAGCCAGCTTACTAGCGGGAGGGATGAGCAGTACTTC
>TRBJ2-1|TRBV19|-|-
CASSIEAFVYNEQFF
TGTGCCAGTAGTATTGAGGCATTCGTCTACAATGAGCAGTTCTTC
>TRBJ2-3|TRBV5-1|-|TRBD1
CASSFRDRGFSDTQYF
TGCGCCAGCAGCTTCCGGGACAGGGGGTTCTCAGATACGCAGTATTTT
>TRBJ1-5|TRBV2|few|TRBD1
CASSAWTGGGQPQHF
TGTGCCAGCAGTGCTTGGACAGGGGGTGGGCAGCCCCAGCATTTT
>TRBJ2-7|TRBV5-1|-|-
CASSLGPNREYGGEQYF
TGCGCCAGCAGCTTGGGACCGAACAGGGAGTATGGTGGCGAGCAGTACTTC
>TRBJ2-3|TRBV2|-|TRBD2
CASSVAGGPTDTQYF
TGTGCCAGCAGTGTGGCGGGAGGGCCTACAGATACGCAGTATTTT